This entry lists 32 T cell receptor beta chains sequenced from one sample in a study of control samples from healthy donors and cancer patients (TCRdb year 2020). Library creation used the immunoSEQ multiplex PCR assay. TCRdb limited this immuneACCESS table to in-frame rearrangements with V and J called. A share of clones is missing; checked studies link under half to unresolved V genes, and the rest is unexplained. This sample is represented by 8,500 to 11,000 clones; just over 90% of them were singletons. The ten largest clonotypes hold about a fifth of the sample. The source material was PBMCs. These receptors came from a man aged 60-69 years with colorectal cancer.

This clone was counted a single time. The chain has TRBV30 and TRBJ1-2; no reliable D call. Germline V gene lookup returns CDR1 GTSNPN and CDR2 SVGIG (reference sequence). The V end was cut by 6 bases, the J end by 4 bases, with 9 bases between. The length of the CDR3 is 11 residues. The CDR3 spells CACRDLYGYTF. CDR3 sequence (DNA): TGTGCCTGTCGGGATCTCTATGGCTACACCTTC.

The rearrangement joins TRBV14 to TRBJ1-3; TRBD1 agrees at 8 bases. CDR1 and CDR2 from the germline V gene are SGHDN and FVKESK. CDR3 length equals 19 residues. The ends lost 0 bases at V and 0 bases at J; junction bases unmatched: 10. CDR3 protein: CASSQDKLRTGSSGNTIYF. The CDR3 bases are TGTGCCAGCAGCCAAGATAAATTGAGGACAGGGAGCTCTGGAAACACCATATATTTT.

The chain employs TRBV19 and TRBJ1-1, with D hard to call. The V end was cut by 5 bases, the J end by 2 bases, with 15 bases between. The CDR3 sequence is 15 residues long. Germline CDR1 LNHDA, CDR2 SQIVND (reference sequence). Here the CDR3 reads CASSLSFHGNTEAFF. CDR3 coding DNA: TGTGCCAGTAGTCTTAGCTTCCACGGTAACACTGAAGCTTTCTTT.

The chain has TRBV19 and TRBJ1-5; tentatively, D is TRBD1 (5 bases). The CDR3 runs 14 residues. Per the germline V gene, CDR1 is LNHDA and CDR2 is SQIVND (reference sequence). Trimming shortened V by 5 bases and J by 3 bases, and 11 bases separated the two germline ends. CDR3 sequence (DNA): TGTGCCAGTAGTGACAGAACTTCCAATCAGCCCCAGCATTTT. This sequence encodes CASSDRTSNQPQHF.

This rearrangement joins TRBV5-1 to TRBJ2-1; 8 bases fit TRBD1. CDR3 length equals 15 residues. The V gene's germline CDR1 is SGHRS and CDR2 YFSETQ. The V and J ends lost 4 bases and 1 base, in that order; junction bases with no gene match: 4. CDR3 residues: CASSETGGSYNEQFF. DNA of the CDR3: TGCGCCAGCAGCGAAACAGGGGGGTCCTACAATGAGCAGTTCTTC.

This chain joins TRBV4-3 and TRBJ1-4; 7 bases are a match to TRBD1. The CDR3 covers 14 residues. Germline loops: CDR1 LGHNA, CDR2 YSLEER. The ends lost 6 bases at V and 5 bases at J; junction bases unmatched: 6. CDR3: CASSPGQRNEKLFF. CDR3 coding DNA: TGCGCCAGCAGTCCGGGACAGAGGAATGAAAAACTGTTTTTT.

Points on this clone: The same CDR3 can be traced to other DNA sequences in this sample. The chain uses TRBV13 and TRBJ2-7; D might be TRBD1 (6 bases). Trimming stripped 5 bases from V and 5 bases from J, with 13 bases between. Germline loops: CDR1 PRHDT, CDR2 FYEKMQ (reference sequence). The CDR3 sequence is 13 residues long. This chain's CDR3 is CASSGGRDHEQYF. CDR3 in DNA: TGTGCCAGCAGCGGGGGCCGGGACCACGAGCAGTACTTC.

The chain links TRBV27 to TRBJ1-1, with D uncertain. CDR1 is MNHEY, CDR2 SMNVEV, per germline (reference sequence). With 2 bases removed from V and 4 bases from J, the gap between germline ends came to 20 bases. The CDR3 runs 17 residues. This CDR3 reads CASSLNPFPQESTEAFF. CDR3 nucleotide sequence: TGTGCCAGCAGTTTAAACCCTTTCCCCCAGGAGAGCACTGAAGCTTTCTTT.

The CDR3 loop is CASSDRVNTEAFF. CDR3 coding DNA: TGTGCCAGTAGTGACAGGGTGAACACTGAAGCTTTCTTT. The chain employs TRBV19 and TRBJ1-1, with 7 bases matching TRBD1. The CDR3 is 13 residues long. The V segment lost 5 bases and the J segment 0 bases; nucleotides outside the gene matches: 0. CDR1 is LNHDA, CDR2 SQIVND, per germline (reference sequence).

The chain recombines TRBV10-3 with TRBJ1-2; 9 bases agree with TRBD1. This CDR3 has 15 amino acids. Germline V CDR1 and CDR2: ENHRY, SYGVKD. J lost 2 bases, V lost 6 bases, and 7 bases had no gene match. The CDR3 loop is CAISLQGAGNYGYTF. The CDR3 bases are TGTGCCATCAGCTTACAGGGGGCCGGCAACTATGGCTACACCTTC.

This chain joins TRBV28 and TRBJ1-5; no definite D call. Germline CDR1 and CDR2: MDHEN and SYDVKM. The CDR3 spans 13 residues. V was trimmed by 2 bases and J by 7 bases, leaving 9 bases between them. As DNA, the CDR3 is TGTGCCAGCAGTTTAGATGGTGAACAGCCCCAGCATTTT. Its translation: CASSLDGEQPQHF.

The chain recombines TRBV4-3 with TRBJ1-2; 8 bases line up with TRBD1. From germline, CDR1 is LGHNA and CDR2 YSLEER. Trimming at V came to 0 bases and at J to 5 bases, leaving 2 bases not matched to a gene. The CDR3 covers 14 residues. CDR3 protein: CASSQEDRDYGYTF. DNA for the CDR3: TGCGCCAGCAGCCAAGAGGACAGGGATTATGGCTACACCTTC.

V and J are TRBV7-9 and TRBJ1-1; D might be TRBD1 (5 bases). Trimming took off 5 bases at V and 10 bases at J, with 14 bases between the two ends. The length of the CDR3 is 12 residues. Germline CDR1 is SEHNR and CDR2 is FQNEAQ (reference sequence). The CDR3 reads CASSAAGTTAFF. The CDR3 DNA is TGTGCCAGCAGCGCAGCCGGGACTACAGCTTTCTTT.

The chain carries TRBV29-1 and TRBJ2-3, with TRBD2 identical over 9 bases. The CDR3 covers 15 residues. The germline CDR1 and CDR2 sequences are SQVTM and ANQGSEA. The V segment lost 7 bases and the J segment 2 bases; nucleotides outside the gene matches: 10. Here the CDR3 reads CSARGSGGYTDTQYF. The DNA of the CDR3 is TGCAGCGCCAGGGGTAGCGGGGGATACACAGATACGCAGTATTTT.

This clone was detected once. The chain uses TRBV5-1 and TRBJ2-2; 10 nucleotides agree with TRBD2. CDR3 length equals 17 residues. The ends lost 3 bases at V and 6 bases at J; junction bases unmatched: 11. The germline V gene has CDR1 SGHRS and CDR2 YFSETQ. The CDR3 bases are TGCGCCAGCAGCTACCGGGGATTAGCGGGGGGCGCCGGGGAGCTGTTTTTT. Translation gives CASSYRGLAGGAGELFF.

The V gene is TRBV9, the J gene TRBJ1-1, with 11 bases aligning to TRBD1. In germline, CDR1 is SGDLS, CDR2 YYNGEE. There are 14 residues in the CDR3. The V and J ends lost 5 bases and 5 bases, in that order; junction bases with no gene match: 5. DNA for the CDR3: TGTGCCAGCAGTAGGGGACAGGGGGTTACTGAAGCTTTCTTT. Its protein is CASSRGQGVTEAFF.

The chain recombines TRBV9 with TRBJ2-1, with 8 nucleotides matching TRBD1. CDR1 SGDLS and CDR2 YYNGEE come from the germline V gene. CDR3 length: 15 residues. The V and J ends lost 4 bases and 1 base, in that order; junction bases with no gene match: 4. As DNA, the CDR3 is TGTGCCAGCAGCCCGCACAGGGGGTCCTACAATGAGCAGTTCTTC. Translated: CASSPHRGSYNEQFF.

This rearrangement joins TRBV18 to TRBJ1-1; 9 nucleotides agree with TRBD1. Germline values: CDR1 KGHSH, CDR2 LQKENI. The CDR3 runs 17 residues. After removal of 3 bases from V and 2 bases from J, the junction contained 10 bases not matched to a gene. CDR3 protein: CASSPTPLQGANTEAFF. DNA for the CDR3: TGTGCCAGCTCACCGACTCCTTTACAGGGGGCAAACACTGAAGCTTTCTTT. Complete variable domain (other parts from reference TRBV18 and TRBJ1-1): NAGVMQNPRHLVRRRGQEARLRCSPMKGHSHVYWYRQLPEEGLKFMVYLQKENIIDESGMPKERFSAEFPKEGPSILRIQQVVRGDSAAYFCASSPTPLQGANTEAFFGQGTRLTVV.

This clone has only a few counts. The chain is built from TRBV9 and TRBJ2-1; 9 bases match TRBD2. CDR1 SGDLS and CDR2 YYNGEE come from the germline V gene. The CDR3 extends over 14 amino acids. After removal of 0 bases from V and 8 bases from J, the junction contained 3 bases not matched to a gene. The CDR3: CASSVGGTSHEQFF. CDR3 sequence (DNA): TGTGCCAGCAGCGTAGGGGGGACTAGCCATGAGCAGTTCTTC.

V gene TRBV6-5 combines with J gene TRBJ1-5; no firm D call. Germline loops: CDR1 MNHEY, CDR2 SVGAGI. V dropped 7 bases and J dropped 3 bases, with 10 bases sitting between them. CDR3 length equals 13 residues. In nucleotides, the CDR3 is TGTGCCAGCAAGGGCCGATCCAATCAGCCCCAGCATTTT. It specifies CASKGRSNQPQHF.

The rearrangement uses TRBV6-2 or TRBV6-3 and TRBJ1-6; possible D gene TRBD1, 6 bases. The CDR3 totals 17 residues. Germline CDR1 MNHEY, CDR2 SVGEGT. V was pared by 2 bases and J by 5 bases, with 16 bases between. Written as DNA, the CDR3 is TGTGCCAGCAGTTACGGCCCGGACAGACAGCATAATTCACCCCTCCACTTT. Amino acids: CASSYGPDRQHNSPLHF.

The rearrangement uses TRBV3-1 (or the pseudogene TRBV3-2) and TRBJ2-7; D ambiguous. The CDR3 has 12 residues. The V end lost 4 bases, the J end lost 6 bases, and 10 bases lay between the germline ends. The germline gives CDR1 LGHDT, CDR2 YNNKEL (reference sequence). The CDR3 region is CASSLLPSEQYF. CDR3 DNA: TGTGCCAGCAGCCTCCTCCCCTCCGAGCAGTACTTC.

V is TRBV5-6 and J is TRBJ2-1, with 16 positions matching TRBD2. From germline, CDR1 is SGHDT and CDR2 YYEEEE. This CDR3 has 18 residues. V trimming: 1 base; J trimming: 10 bases; junction bases outside the gene matches: 11. CDR3 DNA sequence: TGTGCCAGCAGCTTGTGGCGAGGGACTAGCGGGGGGGCTCCGGAGCAGTTCTTC. Amino acids: CASSLWRGTSGGAPEQFF.

This clone was detected once. J is TRBJ1-2 and V is TRBV5-6; a weak D match, TRBD1 (6 bases). This CDR3 is built from 14 residues. The V end lost 0 bases, the J end lost 3 bases, and 9 bases lay between the germline ends. Germline V gene data show CDR1 as SGHDT and CDR2 as YYEEEE. The CDR3 sequence is CASSLDRVDYGYTF. The DNA for the CDR3 is TGTGCCAGCAGCTTGGACAGGGTAGACTATGGCTACACCTTC.

The CDR3 loop reads CAIRDDRATGNTIYF. CDR3 nucleotide sequence: TGTGCCATCAGAGACGACAGGGCTACTGGAAACACCATATATTTT. The chain links TRBV10-3 to TRBJ1-3; 7 nucleotides line up with TRBD1. CDR1 is ENHRY, CDR2 SYGVKD, per germline. This CDR3 contains 15 residues. The ends lost 6 bases at V and 2 bases at J; junction bases unmatched: 7.

V is TRBV15 and J is TRBJ1-1, with D maybe TRBD1 (5 bases). Germline-derived CDR1 and CDR2 are LNHNV and YYDKDF (reference sequence). This CDR3 region has 15 residues. Trimming took 0 bases from V and 0 from J, leaving 8 bases between them. CDR3 amino acids: CATSRETALNTEAFF. The DNA for the CDR3 is TGTGCCACCAGCAGAGAGACAGCCTTGAACACTGAAGCTTTCTTT.

This rearrangement joins TRBV4-3 to TRBJ2-7; 8 bases are shared with TRBD1. The germline gives CDR1 LGHNA, CDR2 YSLEER. This CDR3 has 14 residues. V lost 5 bases and J lost 3; bases outside the gene matches: 6. For the CDR3, the DNA is TGCGCCAGCAGCTACCGACAGGGGAACTACGAGCAGTACTTC. The encoded protein is CASSYRQGNYEQYF.

The chain links TRBV2 to TRBJ2-5, with D uncertain. The CDR3 spans 11 residues. V lost 7 bases, J lost 2 bases, and 5 bases lay in between. Germline CDR1 reads SNHLY; CDR2 reads FYNNEI. For the CDR3, the DNA is TGTGCCAGCAAGGGTCAAGAGACCCAGTACTTC. This translates into CASKGQETQYF. Filled out from reference TRBV2 and TRBJ2-5, the complete variable domain reads EPEVTQTPSHQVTQMGQEVILRCVPISNHLYFYWYRQILGQKVEFLVSFYNNEISEKSEIFDDQFSVERPDGSNFTLKIRSTKLEDSAMYFCASKGQETQYFGPGTRLLVL.

V and J are TRBV2 and TRBJ1-2, with a weak D call TRBD1 (6 bases). The V and J ends lost 5 bases and 8 bases respectively, with 15 bases between them. Germline loops: CDR1 SNHLY, CDR2 FYNNEI. This CDR3 has 13 amino acids. In DNA form, the CDR3 reads TGTGCCAGCAGTTTACAGGGCGATAGAGGCTACACCTTC. Encoded protein: CASSLQGDRGYTF.

The chain has TRBV4-2 and TRBJ1-2; the D is unclear. The CDR3 spans 15 residues. Trimming stripped 0 bases from V and 2 bases from J, with 10 bases between. Germline V lookup: CDR1 LGHNA, CDR2 YNFKEQ. CDR3 sequence: CASSQDLHSNYGYTF. The CDR3 DNA sequence: TGTGCCAGCAGCCAAGATCTACACAGCAACTATGGCTACACCTTC.

This chain joins TRBV4-2 and TRBJ2-5; the D call may be TRBD1 or TRBD2 (5 bases each). This CDR3 has 15 amino acids. V lost 0 bases and J lost 5, with 13 bases in between. CDR1 and CDR2 from the germline V gene are LGHNA and YNFKEQ. In DNA form, the CDR3 reads TGTGCCAGCAGCCAAGAGAGGTGGGGCGGGGAGACCCAGTACTTC. Residues: CASSQERWGGETQYF.

This chain uses TRBV6-2 or TRBV6-3 with TRBJ2-2, with 14 bases identical to TRBD2. This CDR3 comprises 17 residues. Germline loops: CDR1 MNHEY, CDR2 SVGEGT. V shed 5 bases and J 4 bases; nucleotides not matched to a gene: 6. In nucleotides, the CDR3 is TGTGCCAGCAGTGACTGGACTAGCGGGGGGATCACCGGGGAGCTGTTTTTT. Protein sequence: CASSDWTSGGITGELFF.